One sample yielded the 20 T cell receptor beta chains listed below, sequenced in a study of Ad26.COV2.S vaccination and SARS-CoV-2 variants (dated by TCRdb to about 2021). The sample's treatment or condition, from its label and the paper: some 20 received Ad26.COV2.S at low or high dose, single or two shots; several received placebo; per-sample allocation not given. For vaccine and placebo recipients, repertoires were sequenced using samples collected on day 63 after the first injection. Libraries were built with the immunoSEQ multiplex PCR assay. Drawn from immuneACCESS, this table holds only the in-frame rearrangements with V and J called that TCRdb kept. Clones are partly lost; checked studies trace under half to an unresolved V gene and leave the rest unexplained. Recorded for this sample are some 300,000 clones; around 84% of them occurred a single time. In total, the top ten clones hold less than 2% of the sample.

The sample was peripheral blood, taken in a trial of Ad26.COV2.S vaccine versus placebo. All receptors derive from a person between 18 and 59 years old who received the Ad26.COV2.S COVID-19 vaccine or a placebo.

This chain uses TRBV5-6 with TRBJ1-2; D remains unclear. Between the trimmed V and J ends, which lost 4 bases and 0 bases, there was a span of 19 bases. Germline CDR1 is SGHDT and CDR2 is YYEEEE. The CDR3 loop spans 17 amino acids. In DNA form, the CDR3 reads TGTGCCAGCAGCCTAAAACAGAGAGTACATTCTAACTATGGCTACACCTTC. Translated: CASSLKQRVHSNYGYTF.

This clone was picked up a small number of times. The rearrangement links TRBV5-1 to TRBJ2-7, with D perhaps TRBD1 or TRBD2 (5 bases each). CDR1 and CDR2 from the germline V gene are SGHRS and YFSETQ. There are 14 residues in the CDR3. With 4 bases removed from V and 2 bases from J, the gap between germline ends came to 13 bases. In nucleotides, the CDR3 is TGCGCCAGCAGCCGGACGGGGCTACCCTACGAGCAGTACTTC. Amino acid sequence: CASSRTGLPYEQYF.

The chain combines TRBV2 with TRBJ2-1; the D is unclear. This CDR3 contains 14 residues. Germline V gives CDR1 SNHLY, CDR2 FYNNEI. V was shortened by 3 bases and J by 3 bases, with 9 bases between the two germline ends. As DNA, the CDR3 is TGTGCCAGCAGTGACCGGAAATACTACAATGAGCAGTTCTTC. Encoded protein: CASSDRKYYNEQFF.

The sample holds one count of this clone. The rearrangement joins TRBV29-1 to TRBJ2-7; TRBD1 matches 9 bases. Germline V gene data show CDR1 as SQVTM and CDR2 as ANQGSEA. The CDR3 has 13 amino acids. The junction had 5 bases not matched to a gene; V was cut back by 3 bases and J by 5 bases. The CDR3 nucleotides read TGCAGCGTTGAGAGGACAGGGGTCCACGAGCAGTACTTC. It is translated as CSVERTGVHEQYF.

The chain has TRBV6-5 and TRBJ2-7; D may be TRBD1 (6 bases). The CDR3 is 13 residues long. Looked up from germline, CDR1 is MNHEY and CDR2 is SVGAGI. The V end lost 9 bases, the J end lost 3 bases, and 15 bases lay between the germline ends. For the CDR3, the DNA is TGTGCCAGAACCAGGACAGAAAACTACGAGCAGTACTTC. This gives the protein CARTRTENYEQYF.

The V call is TRBV5-5, the J call TRBJ2-7, with 9 bases fitting TRBD2. Germline CDR1 is SGHKS and CDR2 is YYEKEE (reference sequence). V was clipped by 2 bases and J by 6 bases; unmatched bases: 9. There are 15 residues in the CDR3. The CDR3 loop reads CASSFRTSGGTEQYF. In DNA, the CDR3 is TGTGCCAGCAGCTTCCGGACAAGCGGGGGGACCGAGCAGTACTTC.

The chain couples TRBV2 to TRBJ2-5; 11 nucleotides match TRBD2. V lost 6 bases, J lost 4 bases, and 7 bases stayed unmatched. Germline-derived CDR1 and CDR2 are SNHLY and FYNNEI. The CDR3 covers 15 residues. DNA for the CDR3: TGTGCCAGCAGGCACCTAGCGGGGGGACCAGAGACCCAGTACTTC. Protein: CASRHLAGGPETQYF.

This rearrangement joins TRBV20-1 to TRBJ2-3, with a tentative D call TRBD1 (6 bases). The germline gives CDR1 DFQATT, CDR2 SNEGSKA (reference sequence). V lost 3 bases, J lost 0 bases, and 10 bases lay in between. The CDR3 has 14 residues. The CDR3 protein is CSASLTGSTDTQYF. The CDR3 coding sequence is TGCAGTGCTAGTTTGACAGGTAGCACAGATACGCAGTATTTT.

V gene TRBV7-2 combines with J gene TRBJ1-2; 12 bases are a match to TRBD1. The CDR3 totals 17 residues. After removal of 1 base from V and 4 bases from J, the junction contained 7 bases not matched to a gene. Germline V gene lookup returns CDR1 SGHTA and CDR2 FQGNSA. DNA for the CDR3: TGTGCCAGCAGCTTAGTATCGGGACAGGGGGCGAGCTATGGCTACACCTTC. It specifies CASSLVSGQGASYGYTF.

The gene calls are TRBV27 and TRBJ2-3; D is unclear. CDR3 length equals 13 residues. Trimming took 5 bases from V and 9 from J, leaving 15 bases between them. From germline, CDR1 is MNHEY and CDR2 SMNVEV (reference sequence). The CDR3 is CASSPTPQITQYF. The DNA of the CDR3 is TGTGCCAGCAGTCCGACACCACAGATAACGCAGTATTTT.

In this sample, this clone turned up a few times. The chain uses TRBV18 and TRBJ1-5; no definite D call. Trimming removed 1 base from V and 0 bases from J, with 10 bases in between. From germline, CDR1 is KGHSH and CDR2 LQKENI. This CDR3 has 16 amino acids. The CDR3 DNA reads as TGTGCCAGCTCACCACTACGGGAGTATAGCAATCAGCCCCAGCATTTT. This codes for CASSPLREYSNQPQHF. The variable domain in full, with the rest retrieved from reference TRBV18 and TRBJ1-5, is NAGVMQNPRHLVRRRGQEARLRCSPMKGHSHVYWYRQLPEEGLKFMVYLQKENIIDESGMPKERFSAEFPKEGPSILRIQQVVRGDSAAYFCASSPLREYSNQPQHFGDGTRLSIL.

This rearrangement joins TRBV2 to TRBJ2-7; D is uncertain. Per germline, CDR1 SNHLY and CDR2 FYNNEI. The ends were cut back, 3 bases at V and 5 bases at J, with 5 bases in the middle. The CDR3 has 11 residues. The CDR3, as DNA: TGTGCCAGCAGTGATCCCAACGAGCAGTACTTC. Protein product: CASSDPNEQYF.

The gene calls are TRBV30 and TRBJ1-4; TRBD1 matches 8 bases. In germline, CDR1 is GTSNPN, CDR2 SVGIG (reference sequence). CDR3 size: 16 residues. V was pared by 2 bases and J by 2 bases, with 7 bases of the junction left unmatched. CDR3 amino acids: CAWSTGQAGTNEKLFF. The DNA for the CDR3 is TGTGCCTGGAGTACGGGACAGGCGGGTACTAATGAAAAACTGTTTTTT.

This clone has only a few counts. The V call is TRBV18, the J call TRBJ1-4; D perhaps matches TRBD1 (5 bases). Trimming pared 3 bases from V and 6 bases from J, leaving 8 bases between. CDR1 and CDR2 from the germline V gene are KGHSH and LQKENI. CDR3 length equals 13 residues. The DNA for the CDR3 is TGTGCCAGCTCACCTCTCAGGGATGAAAAACTGTTTTTT. Translating gives CASSPLRDEKLFF.

J is TRBJ1-1 and V is TRBV7-6, with D maybe TRBD1 (5 bases). V was shortened by 3 bases and J by 0 bases, with 14 bases between the two germline ends. Looked up from germline, CDR1 is SGHVS and CDR2 is FNYEAQ. The CDR3 spans 16 residues. The chain's CDR3 is CASSFLGVPLNTEAFF. CDR3 nucleotides: TGTGCCAGCAGCTTCTTAGGGGTGCCGCTGAACACTGAAGCTTTCTTT.

The rearrangement links TRBV7-6 to TRBJ2-3; TRBD2 matches at 11 bases. CDR3 length: 16 residues. The germline V gene encodes CDR1 SGHVS and CDR2 FNYEAQ. V lost 5 bases to trimming and J lost 4 bases; unmatched junction nucleotides: 8. This CDR3 reads CASSIRLAGRPDTQYF. CDR3 DNA: TGTGCCAGCAGCATCAGACTAGCGGGGAGACCAGATACGCAGTATTTT. Supplemented by reference TRBV7-6 and TRBJ2-3, the full variable domain reads GAGVSQSPRYKVTKRGQDVALRCDPISGHVSLYWYRQALGQGPEFLTYFNYEAQQDKSGLPNDRFSAERPEGSISTLTIQRTEQRDSAMYRCASSIRLAGRPDTQYFGPGTRLTVL.

This CDR3 reads CARPGQGASPSSGNTIYF. The CDR3 DNA sequence: TGTGCCAGGCCGGGACAGGGTGCATCCCCTAGCTCTGGAAACACCATATATTTT. The rearrangement joins TRBV27 to TRBJ1-3; 9 nucleotides agree with TRBD1. V was pared by 9 bases and J by 0 bases, with 15 bases of the junction left unmatched. The CDR3 loop spans 18 amino acids. The germline V gene encodes CDR1 MNHEY and CDR2 SMNVEV (reference sequence).

This clone has more than one count but fewer than ten. This chain connects TRBV7-2 to TRBJ1-2, with D hard to call. Trimming cost V 2 bases and J 6 bases, with 10 bases left between them. There are 13 residues in the CDR3. Germline CDR1 reads SGHTA; CDR2 reads FQGNSA. The CDR3 sequence is CASSLQGTDGYTF. The CDR3 bases are TGTGCCAGCAGCTTACAAGGTACCGATGGCTACACCTTC.

The chain recombines TRBV5-1 with TRBJ1-1; 8 nucleotides line up with TRBD1. CDR1 is SGHRS, CDR2 YFSETQ, per germline. The CDR3 has 15 residues. V lost 5 bases to trimming and J lost 3 bases; unmatched junction nucleotides: 9. DNA for the CDR3: TGCGCCAGCAGGGTTGGACAGGGTCTCTACACTGAAGCTTTCTTT. Its translation: CASRVGQGLYTEAFF. Supplemented by reference TRBV5-1 and TRBJ1-1, the full variable domain reads KAGVTQTPRYLIKTRGQQVTLSCSPISGHRSVSWYQQTPGQGLQFLFEYFSETQRNKGNFPGRFSGRQFSNSRSEMNVSTLELGDSALYLCASRVGQGLYTEAFFGQGTRLTVV.

The rearrangement uses TRBV6-4 and TRBJ2-1; 10 nucleotides line up with TRBD1. The CDR3 length is 17 residues. Germline V lookup: CDR1 MRHNA, CDR2 SNTAGT. With V trimmed by 1 base and J by 6 bases, 9 bases remained unmatched. CDR3 in amino acids: CASSDLGGTGDGNEQFF. The CDR3 coding sequence is TGTGCCAGCAGTGACTTGGGCGGGACAGGGGACGGCAATGAGCAGTTCTTC.